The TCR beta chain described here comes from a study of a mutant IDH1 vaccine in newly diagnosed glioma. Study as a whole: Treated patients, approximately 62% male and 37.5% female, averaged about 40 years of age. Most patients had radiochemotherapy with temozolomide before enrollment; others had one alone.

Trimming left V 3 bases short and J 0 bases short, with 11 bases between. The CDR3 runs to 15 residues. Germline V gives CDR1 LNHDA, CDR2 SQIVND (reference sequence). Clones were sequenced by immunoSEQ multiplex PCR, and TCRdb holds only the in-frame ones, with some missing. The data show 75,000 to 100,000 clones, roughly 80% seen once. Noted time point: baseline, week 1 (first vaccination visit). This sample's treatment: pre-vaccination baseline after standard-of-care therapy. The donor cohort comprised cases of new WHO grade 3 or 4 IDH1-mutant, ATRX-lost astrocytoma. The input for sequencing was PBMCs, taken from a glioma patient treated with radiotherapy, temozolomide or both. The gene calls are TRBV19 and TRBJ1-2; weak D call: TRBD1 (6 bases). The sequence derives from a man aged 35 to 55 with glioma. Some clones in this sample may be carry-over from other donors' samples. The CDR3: CASSIWDKSNYGYTF. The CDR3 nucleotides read TGTGCCAGTAGTATCTGGGACAAATCTAACTATGGCTACACCTTC. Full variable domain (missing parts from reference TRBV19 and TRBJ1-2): DGGITQSPKYLFRKEGQNVTLSCEQNLNHDAMYWYRQDPGQGLRLIYYSQIVNDFQKGDIAEGYSVSREKKESFPLTVTSAQKNPTAFYLCASSIWDKSNYGYTFGSGTRLTVV.